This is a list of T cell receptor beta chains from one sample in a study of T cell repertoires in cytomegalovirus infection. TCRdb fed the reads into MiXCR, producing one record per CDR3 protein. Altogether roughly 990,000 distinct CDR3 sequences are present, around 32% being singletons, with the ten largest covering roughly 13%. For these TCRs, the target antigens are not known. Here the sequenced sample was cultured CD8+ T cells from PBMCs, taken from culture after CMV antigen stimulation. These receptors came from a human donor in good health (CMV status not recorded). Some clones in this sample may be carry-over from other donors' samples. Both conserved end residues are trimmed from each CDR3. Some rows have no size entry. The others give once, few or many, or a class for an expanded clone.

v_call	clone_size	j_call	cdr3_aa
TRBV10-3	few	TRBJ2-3	AIGKRGGTDTQY
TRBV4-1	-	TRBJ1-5	ASSQDLGVHQPQH
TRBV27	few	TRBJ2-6	ASSNSAGGSGANVLT
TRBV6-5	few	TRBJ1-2	ASSYSDRTRHDYGYT
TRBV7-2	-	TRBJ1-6	ASSLKVFGSPPH
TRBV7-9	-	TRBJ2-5	ASSLVGRGQETQY
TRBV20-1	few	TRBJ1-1	SARKVYLNTEAF
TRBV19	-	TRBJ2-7	AMGGVDEQY
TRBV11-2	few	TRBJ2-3	ASRSGGDTQY
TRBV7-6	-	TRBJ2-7	ASSHPGQTYEQY
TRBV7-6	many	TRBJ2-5	ASSFSAGGETQY
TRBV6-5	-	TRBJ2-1	ASTLAGGPFWSNEQF
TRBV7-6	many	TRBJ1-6	ASSATGESSPLH
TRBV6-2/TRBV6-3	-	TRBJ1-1	ASTQTPNTEAF
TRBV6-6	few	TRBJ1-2	ASSYGTPGDGYT
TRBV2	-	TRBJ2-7	ASGASYEQY